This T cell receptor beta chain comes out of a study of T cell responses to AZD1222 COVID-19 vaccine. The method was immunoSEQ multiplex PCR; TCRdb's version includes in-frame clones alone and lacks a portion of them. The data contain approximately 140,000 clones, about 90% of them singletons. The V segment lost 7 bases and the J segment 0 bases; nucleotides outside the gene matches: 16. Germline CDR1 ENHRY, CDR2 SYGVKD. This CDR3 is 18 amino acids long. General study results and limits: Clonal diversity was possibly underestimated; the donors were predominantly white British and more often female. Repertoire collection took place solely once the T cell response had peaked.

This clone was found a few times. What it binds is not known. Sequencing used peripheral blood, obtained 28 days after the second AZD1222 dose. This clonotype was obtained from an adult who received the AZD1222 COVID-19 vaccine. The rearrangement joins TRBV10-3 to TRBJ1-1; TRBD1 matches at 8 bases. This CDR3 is CAIIRGQGRGRVNTEAFF. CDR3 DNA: TGTGCCATCATCCGCGGACAGGGCCGAGGGAGGGTGAACACTGAAGCTTTCTTT.